Below are 30 T cell receptor beta chains sequenced from a single sample in a study of follicular helper T cells after annual influenza vaccination. The protocol was immunoSEQ multiplex PCR, while the TCRdb copy is restricted to in-frame clones and leaves out a portion. Of 8,500 to 9,000 clones listed, 75% to 85% are singletons. As for time point: 2015-2016 season, 7 days after influenza vaccination. Material: CXCR5+ CD38- circulating T follicular helper cells from blood, obtained 7 days after influenza vaccination. As to subset: circulating Tfh, non-naive CD4+CXCR5+PD-1+ (ICOS+CD38+ or ICOS-CD38-). The receptors originated from an adult who received the influenza vaccine.

J is TRBJ2-1 and V is TRBV30; 8 bases align to TRBD2. The V and J ends lost 2 bases and 3 bases, in that order; junction bases with no gene match: 3. The CDR3 runs 14 residues. Germline-derived CDR1 and CDR2 are GTSNPN and SVGIG (reference sequence). The CDR3 nucleotides read TGTGCCTGGAGTCCGGGGGGGCTCTACAATGAGCAGTTCTTC. This translates into CAWSPGGLYNEQFF.

The rearrangement links TRBV28 to TRBJ1-2; D gene uncertain. Germline V gene sequence: CDR1 MDHEN, CDR2 SYDVKM. This CDR3 has 11 amino acids. Trimming left V 6 bases short and J 8 bases short, with 10 bases between. The CDR3: CASSRTAGYTF. The CDR3 nucleotides read TGTGCCAGCAGCCGGACGGCCGGCTACACCTTC.

The chain employs TRBV28 and TRBJ1-4, with 9 bases that match TRBD1. This CDR3 region has 13 residues. Germline CDR1 and CDR2: MDHEN and SYDVKM. Germline trimming cut 8 bases from V and 5 bases from J; bases unmatched to any gene: 3. In DNA, the CDR3 is TGTGCCAGCCGAACAGGGGGCAATGAAAAACTGTTTTTT. Translating gives CASRTGGNEKLFF.

The chain recombines TRBV4-2 with TRBJ1-1, with D unresolved. The CDR3 spans 14 residues. Looked up from germline, CDR1 is LGHNA and CDR2 is YNFKEQ. The V end lost 1 base, the J end lost 1 base, and 7 bases lay between the germline ends. CDR3 nucleotides: TGTGCCAGCAGCCAAGCCGGCCGGAACACTGAAGCTTTCTTT. Its protein product is CASSQAGRNTEAFF.

This clone has only a few counts. The chain carries TRBV7-2 and TRBJ2-7, with D maybe TRBD2 (6 bases). The CDR3 sequence is 15 residues long. V lost 4 bases and J 7 bases, leaving 20 bases between the germline ends. Germline lookup yields CDR1 SGHTA and CDR2 FQGNSA. CDR3 protein: CASSSVAGRAWEQYF. CDR3 bases: TGTGCCAGCAGCTCGGTGGCGGGACGGGCTTGGGAGCAGTACTTC. Combining the CDR3 with reference TRBV7-2 and TRBJ2-7 gives the whole variable domain GAGVSQSPSNKVTEKGKDVELRCDPISGHTALYWYRQSLGQGLEFLIYFQGNSAPDKSGLPSDRFSAERTGGSVSTLTIQRTQQEDSAVYLCASSSVAGRAWEQYFGPGTRLTVT.

The chain couples TRBV4-3 to TRBJ2-5; 12 nucleotides align to TRBD2. Trimming at V came to 1 base and at J to 2 bases, leaving 14 bases not matched to a gene. The germline V gene encodes CDR1 LGHNA and CDR2 YSLEER. CDR3 size: 20 residues. This chain's CDR3 is CASSQVKGPSGGGRQETQYF. The CDR3 nucleotides read TGCGCCAGCAGCCAAGTTAAAGGCCCTAGCGGGGGGGGCCGACAAGAGACCCAGTACTTC.

This chain joins TRBV5-1 and TRBJ2-2; D not certain. The CDR3 is 16 residues long. The V gene lost 3 bases and the J gene lost 0 bases, with 12 bases spanning the gap. The germline V gene has CDR1 SGHRS and CDR2 YFSETQ. Written as DNA, the CDR3 is TGCGCCAGCAGCTCTTTAGCCGCGGCGAACACCGGGGAGCTGTTTTTT. Encoded protein: CASSSLAAANTGELFF. Supplemented by reference TRBV5-1 and TRBJ2-2, the full variable domain reads KAGVTQTPRYLIKTRGQQVTLSCSPISGHRSVSWYQQTPGQGLQFLFEYFSETQRNKGNFPGRFSGRQFSNSRSEMNVSTLELGDSALYLCASSSLAAANTGELFFGEGSRLTVL.

This clone was recorded once. V gene TRBV28 combines with J gene TRBJ2-7; 12 nucleotides align to TRBD2. The CDR3 sequence is 16 residues long. The germline gives CDR1 MDHEN, CDR2 SYDVKM. V gave up 6 bases and J gave up 6 bases; unmatched junction bases: 12. CDR3 sequence (DNA): TGTGCCAGCAGAACCGGCGGCGGACTAGCGGGGAGCGAGCAGTACTTC. Its translation: CASRTGGGLAGSEQYF.

With respect to this clone: Germline is not matched at one junction end, which may reflect a read error. This chain joins TRBV5-5 and TRBJ1-2; D is possibly TRBD1 (6 bases). This CDR3 is built from 15 residues. Germline values: CDR1 SGHKS, CDR2 YYEKEE (reference sequence). CDR3 DNA sequence: TGTGCCAGCAGTTTGGCGACCGGACAGAACTATGGCTACACCTTC. Translation gives CASSLATGQNYGYTF.

The J gene is TRBJ1-2, the V gene TRBV7-9; 8 bases are a match to TRBD1. This CDR3 comprises 15 residues. Germline CDR1 SEHNR, CDR2 FQNEAQ (reference sequence). The trim removed 5 bases at V and 5 bases at J, leaving 10 bases unmatched. The CDR3: CASSPRTGLGYGYTF. The CDR3 DNA reads as TGTGCCAGCAGCCCCCGGACAGGGCTAGGGTATGGCTACACCTTC.

With respect to this clone: With only one base between it and a far larger clone, this is likely a read error. This chain links TRBV4-2 with TRBJ2-7; 13 bases are shared with TRBD2. The V and J ends lost 4 bases and 4 bases, in that order; junction bases with no gene match: 7. There are 16 residues in the CDR3. CDR1 LGHNA and CDR2 YNFKEQ come from the germline V gene. CDR3 sequence reads: CASSLGLAGVSYEQYF. CDR3 DNA sequence: TGTGCCAGCAGCCTTGGACTAGCGGGGGTTTCTTACGAGCAGTACTTC.

The V call is TRBV30, the J call TRBJ2-7; D ambiguous. V lost 1 base and J lost 3, with 13 bases in between. CDR3 size: 14 residues. Germline CDR1 GTSNPN, CDR2 SVGIG (reference sequence). In DNA form, the CDR3 reads TGTGCCTGGAGTGGCCAGGCCGGTTACTACGAGCAGTACTTC. Residues: CAWSGQAGYYEQYF.

This chain uses TRBV4-1 with TRBJ1-1; D gene uncertain. The CDR3 is made up of 14 amino acids. Germline values: CDR1 MGHRA, CDR2 YSYEKL. Trimming took 0 bases from V and 0 from J, leaving 5 bases between them. CDR3 amino acids: CASSQEIVNTEAFF. The CDR3, as DNA: TGCGCCAGCAGCCAAGAGATCGTGAACACTGAAGCTTTCTTT.

Comments on this clone: One junction end does not reproduce the germline sequence, and a read error may be involved. The same CDR3 can be traced to other DNA sequences in this sample. CDR3 DNA: TGTGCCAGTAGCTTGAGGGGAGGTGGCAATCAGCCCCAGCATTTT. This codes for CASSLRGGGNQPQHF. V gene TRBV7-2 combines with J gene TRBJ1-5, with a possible D match to TRBD1 (5 bases). The germline V gene has CDR1 SGHTA and CDR2 FQGNSA. This CDR3 has 15 residues.

The rearrangement joins TRBV7-2 to TRBJ1-6; 10 nucleotides line up with TRBD1. Germline V gene sequence: CDR1 SGHTA, CDR2 FQGNSA. The trim removed 5 bases at V and 6 bases at J, leaving 7 bases unmatched. This CDR3 region has 16 residues. The CDR3 region is CASSRMTGGLNSPLHF. The CDR3 nucleotides read TGTGCCAGCAGCCGTATGACAGGGGGCCTTAATTCACCCCTCCACTTT.

CDR3 residues: CASSPLGQGGSSGNTIYF. Here the CDR3 DNA reads TGTGCCAGCTCACCTCTTGGACAGGGAGGTTCTTCTGGAAACACCATATATTTT. The gene calls are TRBV18 and TRBJ1-3, with 8 bases fitting TRBD1. From germline, CDR1 is KGHSH and CDR2 LQKENI. The V and J ends lost 3 bases and 1 base, in that order; junction bases with no gene match: 11. The CDR3 contains 18 residues.

This clone occurred a few times. The chain couples TRBV19 to TRBJ1-3; 7 bases are shared with TRBD1. CDR1 is LNHDA and CDR2 is SQIVND in the germline V gene (reference sequence). With 6 bases clipped from V and 6 bases from J, the junction kept 2 bases outside the gene matches. The CDR3 loop spans 12 amino acids. The CDR3: CASSGTANTIYF. The CDR3 nucleotides read TGTGCCAGTAGCGGGACAGCAAACACCATATATTTT.

This sequence joins TRBV28 and TRBJ1-1; the D is unclear. The germline V gene encodes CDR1 MDHEN and CDR2 SYDVKM. The V and J ends lost 8 bases and 4 bases respectively, with 14 bases between them. The CDR3 runs 13 residues. The CDR3 loop is CASPGPAGTEAFF. The CDR3 DNA reads as TGTGCCAGCCCCGGTCCTGCGGGCACTGAAGCTTTCTTT. Combining the CDR3 with reference TRBV28 and TRBJ1-1 gives the whole variable domain DVKVTQSSRYLVKRTGEKVFLECVQDMDHENMFWYRQDPGLGLRLIYFSYDVKMKEKGDIPEGYSVSREKKERFSLILESASTNQTSMYLCASPGPAGTEAFFGQGTRLTVV.

The CDR3, as DNA: TGCGCCAGCAGTGAGCAGGGGGGGGAAGAGACCCAGTACTTC. Residues: CASSEQGGEETQYF. The chain has TRBV10-2 and TRBJ2-5, with D possibly being TRBD1 or TRBD2 (7 bases each). The length of the CDR3 is 14 residues. V gave up 2 bases and J gave up 3 bases, with 10 bases separating them. The germline V gene encodes CDR1 WSHSY and CDR2 SAAADI.

In this sample, this clone turned up once. The genes are TRBV18 and TRBJ2-1; 7 bases are a match to TRBD2. Germline trimming cut 3 bases from V and 5 bases from J; bases unmatched to any gene: 7. The CDR3 has 15 residues. Germline V gene data show CDR1 as KGHSH and CDR2 as LQKENI. CDR3 region: CASSPVPSGDNEQFF. DNA for the CDR3: TGTGCCAGCTCACCCGTCCCGAGCGGGGACAATGAGCAGTTCTTC. The complete variable domain, with remaining parts taken from reference TRBV18 and TRBJ2-1, reads NAGVMQNPRHLVRRRGQEARLRCSPMKGHSHVYWYRQLPEEGLKFMVYLQKENIIDESGMPKERFSAEFPKEGPSILRIQQVVRGDSAAYFCASSPVPSGDNEQFFGPGTRLTVL.

The chain joins TRBV5-1 to TRBJ2-7; D gene unclear. This CDR3 is built from 14 residues. In germline, CDR1 is SGHRS, CDR2 YFSETQ. Trimming pared 1 base from V and 1 base from J, leaving 9 bases between. As DNA, the CDR3 is TGCGCCAGCAGCTTGTCGGCACGATCCTACGAGCAGTACTTC. Protein sequence: CASSLSARSYEQYF.

Here the CDR3 reads CASSEARDRTDSNQPQHF. Written as DNA, the CDR3 is TGTGCCAGCAGTGAAGCTAGGGACAGGACAGATAGCAATCAGCCCCAGCATTTT. The chain uses TRBV6-1 and TRBJ1-5, with 8 bases lining up with TRBD1. The CDR3 contains 18 residues. The ends lost 0 bases at V and 0 bases at J; junction bases unmatched: 7. The germline gives CDR1 MNHNS, CDR2 SASEGT.

The J gene is TRBJ1-2, the V gene TRBV7-8; 7 nucleotides line up with TRBD1. V gave up 5 bases and J gave up 6 bases; unmatched junction bases: 6. Germline CDR1 and CDR2: SGHVS and FQNEAQ. CDR3 length: 13 amino acids. The CDR3 protein is CASSANRGHGYTF. The CDR3 DNA reads TGTGCCAGCAGCGCGAACAGGGGCCATGGCTACACCTTC.

This chain joins TRBV29-1 and TRBJ2-5; 8 bases align to TRBD2. Germline V lookup: CDR1 SQVTM, CDR2 ANQGSEA. J gave up 5 bases and V 7 bases, and 3 bases lay outside the gene matches. This CDR3 region has 11 residues. The CDR3 DNA reads TGCAGCGCCCGGGAGGGGGAGACCCAGTACTTC. The encoded protein is CSAREGETQYF.

The chain uses TRBV18 and TRBJ2-1; tentative D call: TRBD2 (6 bases). CDR1 and CDR2 from the germline V gene are KGHSH and LQKENI. V lost 1 base and J lost 5, with 15 bases in between. This CDR3 spans 16 amino acids. The CDR3 coding sequence is TGTGCCAGCTCACCACGATATCCGGGCGGGAACAATGAGCAGTTCTTC. Residues: CASSPRYPGGNNEQFF.

This sequence joins TRBV4-3 and TRBJ2-1; D is unclear. The CDR3 loop spans 13 amino acids. The germline CDR1 and CDR2 sequences are LGHNA and YSLEER. The germline V and J ends were trimmed by 0 bases and 9 bases, with 9 bases remaining between them. CDR3 amino acids: CASSQDLRTEQFF. CDR3 nucleotide sequence: TGCGCCAGCAGCCAAGACCTTAGAACTGAGCAGTTCTTC.

The chain has TRBV6-1 and TRBJ2-3; no definite D call. Trimming cost V 7 bases and J 2 bases, with 4 bases left between them. CDR3 length: 11 residues. Germline V gene data show CDR1 as MNHNS and CDR2 as SASEGT. Written as DNA, the CDR3 is TGTGCCAGCAAACTCACAGATACGCAGTATTTT. It is translated as CASKLTDTQYF.

This chain uses TRBV19 with TRBJ2-7, with 9 bases that match TRBD1. CDR3 length: 15 amino acids. CDR1 LNHDA and CDR2 SQIVND come from the germline V gene (reference sequence). V gave up 5 bases and J gave up 3 bases; unmatched junction bases: 8. CDR3 residues: CASSALPGQGYEQYF. The CDR3 region has the DNA TGTGCCAGTAGTGCGCTGCCGGGACAGGGCTACGAGCAGTACTTC.

This clone was detected a few times. Other DNA sequences from this sample encode an identical CDR3 as well. V is TRBV2 and J is TRBJ1-6, with no clear D. The CDR3 runs 15 residues. Germline CDR1 and CDR2: SNHLY and FYNNEI. Trimming removed 6 bases at V and 5 bases at J, with 14 bases between. This CDR3 reads CASSVHSTNNSPLHF. Written as DNA, the CDR3 is TGTGCCAGCAGCGTTCATTCAACGAATAATTCACCCCTCCACTTT.

V is TRBV19 and J is TRBJ2-7; D is ambiguous. V lost 3 bases and J lost 4, with 10 bases in between. The CDR3 has 13 residues. CDR1 and CDR2 (germline): LNHDA, SQIVND (reference sequence). CDR3 loop: CASSIWGKYEQYF. The CDR3 nucleotides are TGTGCCAGTAGTATTTGGGGAAAATACGAGCAGTACTTC.